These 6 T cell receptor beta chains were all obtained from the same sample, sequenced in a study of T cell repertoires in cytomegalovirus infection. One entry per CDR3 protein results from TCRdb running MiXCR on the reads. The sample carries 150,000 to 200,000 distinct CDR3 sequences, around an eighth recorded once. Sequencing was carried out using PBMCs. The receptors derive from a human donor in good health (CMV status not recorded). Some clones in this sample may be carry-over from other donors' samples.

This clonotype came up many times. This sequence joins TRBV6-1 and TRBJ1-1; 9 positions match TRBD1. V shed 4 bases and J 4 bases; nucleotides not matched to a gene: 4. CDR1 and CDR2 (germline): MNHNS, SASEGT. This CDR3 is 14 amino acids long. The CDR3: CASSALDRGTEAFF. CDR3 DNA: TGTGCCAGCAGTGCTCTGGACAGGGGCACTGAAGCTTTCTTT.

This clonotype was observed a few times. DNA for the CDR3: TGTGCCAGCAGTGAATTAGAGGCAGGGGGTGGATACAATGAGCAGTTCTTC. Its translation: CASSELEAGGGYNEQFF. This chain uses TRBV2 with TRBJ2-1, with 7 bases matching TRBD1. CDR3 length: 17 amino acids. Looked up from germline, CDR1 is SNHLY and CDR2 is FYNNEI. Trimming took 2 bases from V and 4 from J; bases not matched to a gene: 11.

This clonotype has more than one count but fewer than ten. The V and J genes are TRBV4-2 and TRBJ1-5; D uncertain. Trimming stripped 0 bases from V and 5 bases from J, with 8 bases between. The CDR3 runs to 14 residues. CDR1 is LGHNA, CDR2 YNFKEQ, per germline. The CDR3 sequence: CASSQDLGYQPQHF. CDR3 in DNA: TGTGCCAGCAGCCAAGATCTTGGGTATCAGCCCCAGCATTTT.

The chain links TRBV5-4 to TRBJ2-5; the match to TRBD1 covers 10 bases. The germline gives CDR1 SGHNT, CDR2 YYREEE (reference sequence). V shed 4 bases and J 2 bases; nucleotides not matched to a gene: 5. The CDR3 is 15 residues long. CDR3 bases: TGTGCCAGCAGCGGGGGACAGGGGAGGCAAGAGACCCAGTACTTC. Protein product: CASSGGQGRQETQYF.

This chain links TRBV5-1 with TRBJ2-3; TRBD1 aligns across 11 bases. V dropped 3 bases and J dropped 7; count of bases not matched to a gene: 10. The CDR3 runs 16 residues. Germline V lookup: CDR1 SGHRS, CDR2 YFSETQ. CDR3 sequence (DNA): TGCGCCAGCAGCTCAACCTCCGGACAGGGGGCTAATACGCAGTATTTT. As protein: CASSSTSGQGANTQYF.

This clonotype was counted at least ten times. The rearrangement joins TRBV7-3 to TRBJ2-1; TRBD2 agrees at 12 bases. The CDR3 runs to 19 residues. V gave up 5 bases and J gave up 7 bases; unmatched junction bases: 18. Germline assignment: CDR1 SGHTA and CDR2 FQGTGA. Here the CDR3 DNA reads TGTGCCAGCAGCCTATTTGGGAGTCTAGCGGGGGGGATTTCAAATGAGCAGTTCTTC. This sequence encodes CASSLFGSLAGGISNEQFF.